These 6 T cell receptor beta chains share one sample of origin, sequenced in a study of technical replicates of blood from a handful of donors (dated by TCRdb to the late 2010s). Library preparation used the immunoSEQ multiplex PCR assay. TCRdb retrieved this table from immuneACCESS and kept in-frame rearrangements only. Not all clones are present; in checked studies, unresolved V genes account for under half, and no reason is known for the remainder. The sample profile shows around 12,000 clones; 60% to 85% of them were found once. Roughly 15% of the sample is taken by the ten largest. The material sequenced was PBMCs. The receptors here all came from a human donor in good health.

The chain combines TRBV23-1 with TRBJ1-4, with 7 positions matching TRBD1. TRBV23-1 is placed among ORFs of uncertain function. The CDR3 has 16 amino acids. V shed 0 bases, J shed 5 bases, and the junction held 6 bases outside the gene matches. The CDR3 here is CASSQSRTGLNEKLFF. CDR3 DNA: TGCGCCAGCAGTCAATCCAGGACAGGCCTGAATGAAAAACTGTTTTTT.

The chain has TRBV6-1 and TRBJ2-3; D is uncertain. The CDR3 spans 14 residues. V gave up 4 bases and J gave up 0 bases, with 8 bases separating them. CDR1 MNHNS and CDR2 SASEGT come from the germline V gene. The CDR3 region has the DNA TGTGCCAGCAGTGTGCGGTATAGCACAGATACGCAGTATTTT. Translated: CASSVRYSTDTQYF.

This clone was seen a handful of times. Here the CDR3 DNA reads TGTGCCAGCAGTCCTCTGACAGGGTACACCGGGGAGCTGTTTTTT. Amino acids: CASSPLTGYTGELFF. The rearrangement uses TRBV28 and TRBJ2-2, with 7 bases aligning to TRBD1. The J segment lost 3 bases and the V segment lost 5 bases, leaving 6 bases of the junction unmatched. There are 15 residues in the CDR3. Germline CDR1 reads MDHEN; CDR2 reads SYDVKM.

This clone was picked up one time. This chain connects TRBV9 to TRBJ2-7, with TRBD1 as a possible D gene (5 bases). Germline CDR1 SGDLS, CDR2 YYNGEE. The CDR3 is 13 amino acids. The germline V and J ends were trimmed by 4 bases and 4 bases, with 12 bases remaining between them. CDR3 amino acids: CASSSDRAYEQYF. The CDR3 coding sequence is TGTGCCAGCAGCTCTGACAGAGCTTACGAGCAGTACTTC.

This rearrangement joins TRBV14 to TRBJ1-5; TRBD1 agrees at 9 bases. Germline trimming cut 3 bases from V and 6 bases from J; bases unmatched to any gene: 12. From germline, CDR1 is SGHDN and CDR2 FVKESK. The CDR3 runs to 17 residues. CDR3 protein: CASSQPGQGGLGQPQHF. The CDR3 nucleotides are TGTGCCAGCAGCCAGCCGGGACAGGGAGGTTTGGGTCAGCCCCAGCATTTT.

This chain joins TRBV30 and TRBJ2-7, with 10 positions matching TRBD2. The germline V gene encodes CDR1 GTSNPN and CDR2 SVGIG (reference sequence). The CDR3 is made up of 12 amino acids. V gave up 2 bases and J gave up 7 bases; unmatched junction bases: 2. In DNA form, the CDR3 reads TGTGCCTGGAGTTTTAGCGGGAGGGAGCAGTACTTC. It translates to CAWSFSGREQYF.